This T cell receptor (beta chain) is from a study of blood T cell repertoires in COVID-19. Study-level background: Sites in the United States, Italy and Spain provided acute and convalescent COVID-19 samples. PBMCs, B-cell-depleted T cells, or T cells provided the cDNA or gDNA that made up the material.

Per the original data handling: Researchers report that nucleated cell counts were estimated from reference gene primer amplification. The assay was immunoSEQ multiplex PCR, and TCRdb's table has in-frame clones only and misses some. The V and J calls and clone size are taken from that table; D and trimming were inferred from the DNA. Of about 280,000 clones listed, roughly 86% are singletons. Germline lookup yields CDR1 SNHLY and CDR2 FYNNEI. This CDR3 contains 14 residues. V was pared by 5 bases and J by 4 bases, with 12 bases between. This rearrangement joins TRBV2 to TRBJ1-5, with D possibly being TRBD1 (5 bases). The source of this sequence is a woman aged 25 to 39 who had recovered from COVID-19. The sequenced sample consisted of peripheral blood. The CDR3 reads CASSLGGANQPQHF. The CDR3 DNA reads as TGTGCCAGCAGTCTTGGCGGGGCGAATCAGCCCCAGCATTTT.